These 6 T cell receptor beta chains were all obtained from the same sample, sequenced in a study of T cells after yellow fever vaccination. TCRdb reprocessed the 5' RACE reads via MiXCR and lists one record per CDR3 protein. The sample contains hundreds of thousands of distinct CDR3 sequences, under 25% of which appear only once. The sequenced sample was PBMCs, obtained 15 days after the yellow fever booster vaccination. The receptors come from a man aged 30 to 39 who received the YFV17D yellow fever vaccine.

CDR3 bases: TGTGCCAGCAGCTTCCGCTCTGGAAACACCATATATTTT. This gives the protein CASSFRSGNTIYF. The chain couples TRBV7-2 to TRBJ1-3; no clear D. CDR3 length: 13 residues. The V gene's germline CDR1 is SGHTA and CDR2 FQGNSA. V was cut by 3 bases and J by 0 bases, with 3 bases left in between.

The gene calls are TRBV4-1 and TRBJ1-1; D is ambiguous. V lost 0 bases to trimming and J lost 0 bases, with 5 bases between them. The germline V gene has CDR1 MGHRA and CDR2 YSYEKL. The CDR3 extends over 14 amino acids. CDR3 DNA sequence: TGCGCCAGCAGCCAAGAAGAAATGAACACTGAAGCTTTCTTT. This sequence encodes CASSQEEMNTEAFF.

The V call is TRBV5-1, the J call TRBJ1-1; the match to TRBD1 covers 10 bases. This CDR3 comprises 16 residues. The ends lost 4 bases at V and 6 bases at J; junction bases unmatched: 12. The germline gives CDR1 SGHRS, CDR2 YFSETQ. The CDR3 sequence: CASSLSRDRGRAEAFF. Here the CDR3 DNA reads TGCGCCAGCAGCCTATCCCGGGACAGGGGAAGAGCTGAAGCTTTCTTT.

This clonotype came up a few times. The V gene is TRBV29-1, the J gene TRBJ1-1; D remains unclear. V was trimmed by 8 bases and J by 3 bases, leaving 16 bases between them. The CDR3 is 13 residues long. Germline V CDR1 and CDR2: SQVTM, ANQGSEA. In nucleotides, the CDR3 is TGCAGCTTCTCCCTCGGTACCGACACTGAAGCTTTCTTT. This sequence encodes CSFSLGTDTEAFF.

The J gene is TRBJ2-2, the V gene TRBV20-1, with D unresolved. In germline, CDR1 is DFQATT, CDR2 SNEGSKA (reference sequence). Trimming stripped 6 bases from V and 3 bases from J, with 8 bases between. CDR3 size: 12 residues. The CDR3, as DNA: TGCAGTGCAGAACCCGACACCGGGGAGCTGTTTTTT. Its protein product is CSAEPDTGELFF.

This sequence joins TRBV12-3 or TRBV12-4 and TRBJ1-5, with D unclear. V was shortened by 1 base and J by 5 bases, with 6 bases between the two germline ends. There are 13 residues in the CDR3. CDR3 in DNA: TGTGCCAGCAGTTTAGTCGCAGATCAGCCCCAGCATTTT. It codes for CASSLVADQPQHF.